One T cell receptor beta chain is described in this entry. V was pared by 5 bases and J by 6 bases, with 4 bases of the junction left unmatched. Germline CDR1 and CDR2: MDHEN and SYDVKM. The CDR3 has 13 amino acids. How the authors handled the data: Estimation of nucleated cell counts relied on the amplification of reference gene primers. Profiled with immunoSEQ multiplex PCR; TCRdb holds only in-frame clones, not every one. The V and J calls and the clone size are those of that table, but D and trimming were determined from the DNA. Altogether 180,000 or so clones are present, about 80% being singletons, with the ten largest covering around 6.9%. This specimen comes from a study of blood T cell repertoires in COVID-19. Study summary: The analysed material was cDNA or gDNA that came from T cells, B-cell-depleted T cells, or PBMCs.

This sequence originates from a human donor with acute or convalescent COVID-19. The donor label of this sample is uncertain. The chain links TRBV28 to TRBJ1-5; 7 positions agree with TRBD1. Sequenced sample: peripheral blood. CDR3 sequence: CASSRTGAQPQHF. CDR3 nucleotides: TGTGCCAGCAGTCGGACAGGTGCTCAGCCCCAGCATTTT. Based on the CDR3 plus reference TRBV28 and TRBJ1-5, the full variable domain is DVKVTQSSRYLVKRTGEKVFLECVQDMDHENMFWYRQDPGLGLRLIYFSYDVKMKEKGDIPEGYSVSREKKERFSLILESASTNQTSMYLCASSRTGAQPQHFGDGTRLSIL.